This is a list of T cell receptor beta chains from one sample in a study of T cells in Graves' hyperthyroidism and ophthalmopathy. Using its own MiXCR run on the multiplex PCR reads, TCRdb lists one record per CDR3 protein. The table lists 400,000 to 600,000 distinct CDR3 sequences, about 16% of them singletons. Sequenced: blood. The receptors were sampled from a woman aged 25 to 39 with Graves' ophthalmopathy. The CDR3 runs from the conserved cysteine through the conserved F or W. The order of the fields is D gene, clone size, V gene, J gene, CDR3 DNA, CDR3 protein. The D gene is left open where the match is weak. Part of the rows lack a size; the others show once, few, many or a class for expanded clones.

D: TRBD1; size: .; V: TRBV27; J: TRBJ1-4; DNA: TGTGCCAGCAGTCCAGGGGACAGAACTAATGAAAAACTGTTTTTT; CDR3: CASSPGDRTNEKLFF
D: TRBD1; size: few; V: TRBV18; J: TRBJ2-5; DNA: TGTGCCAGCTCGATGGACAGGCTGGAGACCCAGTACTTC; CDR3: CASSMDRLETQYF
D: TRBD1; size: many; V: TRBV28; J: TRBJ1-4; DNA: TGTGCCAGCAGTCCGACAGGGAATGAAAAACTGTTTTTT; CDR3: CASSPTGNEKLFF
D: TRBD2; size: .; V: TRBV20-1; J: TRBJ2-5; DNA: TGCAGTGCCATTCGGCTGGGACTAGCGGGGCGGGGGACCCAGTACTTC; CDR3: CSAIRLGLAGRGTQYF
D: TRBD2; size: few; V: TRBV20-1; J: TRBJ2-5; DNA: TGCAGTGCTAGGGTAACTAGCGGGATGGAGACCCAGTACTTC; CDR3: CSARVTSGMETQYF
D: .; size: few; V: TRBV10-2; J: TRBJ2-7; DNA: TGCGCCAGCAGTGAGTCGAGGCTAACCTACGAGCAGTACTTC; CDR3: CASSESRLTYEQYF
D: TRBD1; size: many; V: TRBV9; J: TRBJ2-7; DNA: TGTGCCAGCAGCGCCGGAACGGGACAGGGGTTATACGAGCAGTACTTC; CDR3: CASSAGTGQGLYEQYF
D: .; size: few; V: TRBV6-2/TRBV6-3; J: TRBJ1-5; DNA: TGTGCCAGCAGTTCAACAGATAGCAATCAGCCCCAGCATTTT; CDR3: CASSSTDSNQPQHF
D: .; size: many; V: TRBV18; J: TRBJ2-5; DNA: TGTGCCAGCTCACCCAACACCCAAGAGACCCAGTACTTC; CDR3: CASSPNTQETQYF
D: .; size: few; V: TRBV4-2; J: TRBJ2-3; DNA: TGTGCCAGCAGCTACAGCGGGCAAAACACAGATACGCAGTATTTT; CDR3: CASSYSGQNTDTQYF
D: TRBD2; size: .; V: TRBV4-3; J: TRBJ2-5; DNA: TGCGCCAGCAGCCAAGCGGGGGGAGGGAGAGAGACCCAGTACTTC; CDR3: CASSQAGGGRETQYF
D: .; size: few; V: TRBV4-1; J: TRBJ1-6; DNA: TGCGCCAGCAGCCTGCAGGGCGCGGATTCACCCCTCCACTTT; CDR3: CASSLQGADSPLHF
D: .; size: many; V: TRBV28; J: TRBJ1-1; DNA: TGTGCCAGCAGTACTTTTGGGGGCGGACCGAACACTGAAGCTTTCTTT; CDR3: CASSTFGGGPNTEAFF
D: .; size: .; V: TRBV7-6; J: TRBJ2-7; DNA: TGTGCCAGCAGCTTAGAGGCGGGGGCGCCCTACGAGCAGTACTTC; CDR3: CASSLEAGAPYEQYF
D: .; size: many; V: TRBV18; J: TRBJ2-3; DNA: TGTGCCAGCTCACCCGGCCGAAAGTGGGGGGCAGATACGCAGTATTTT; CDR3: CASSPGRKWGADTQYF
D: .; size: few; V: TRBV10-3; J: TRBJ2-1; DNA: TGTGCCATCAGTGAGTCCGACGGACAAGAGACCCAGTTCTTC; CDR3: CAISESDGQETQFF
D: .; size: many; V: TRBV20-1; J: TRBJ1-2; DNA: TGCAGTGCCCCACAACTGAACTATGGCTACACCTTC; CDR3: CSAPQLNYGYTF
D: TRBD1; size: many; V: TRBV20-1; J: TRBJ2-7; DNA: TGCAGTGCTAGAGAAGGGGGCAGCGGCCGCTACGAGCAGTACTTC; CDR3: CSAREGGSGRYEQYF
D: TRBD2; size: many; V: TRBV24-1; J: TRBJ2-1; DNA: TGTGCCACCAGTGGACTAGCTAGCGGGAACTCCTACAATGAGCAGTTCTTC; CDR3: CATSGLASGNSYNEQFF
D: .; size: .; V: TRBV28; J: TRBJ1-2; DNA: TGTGCCAGCAGTTTGTCAGGGGCGCTTTTGGGCTACACCTTC; CDR3: CASSLSGALLGYTF
D: .; size: once; V: TRBV19; J: TRBJ1-5; DNA: TGTGCCAGTAGTAGACAGTACAATCAGCCCCAGCATTTT; CDR3: CASSRQYNQPQHF
D: .; size: once; V: TRBV6-1; J: TRBJ2-7; DNA: TGTGCCAGCAGTGAACCGCCGGGCTTAACCTACGAGCAGTACTTC; CDR3: CASSEPPGLTYEQYF
D: TRBD2; size: many; V: TRBV28; J: TRBJ2-7; DNA: TGTGCCAGCACGAGCGGGAGATCTTACGAGCAGTACTTC; CDR3: CASTSGRSYEQYF
D: TRBD2; size: many; V: TRBV20-1; J: TRBJ2-7; DNA: TGCAGTGCCAGACTAGCGACCGCCTACGAGCAGTACTTC; CDR3: CSARLATAYEQYF
D: .; size: many; V: TRBV7-2; J: TRBJ2-1; DNA: TGTGCGGAAGGGTCCGCGCGGAAGAGCTCCTACAATGAGCAGTTCTTC; CDR3: CAEGSARKSSYNEQFF
D: .; size: many; V: TRBV18; J: TRBJ2-1; DNA: TGTGCCAGCTCCCTATCAGGGGCGGACAATGAGCAGTTCTTC; CDR3: CASSLSGADNEQFF
D: TRBD2; size: few; V: TRBV7-8; J: TRBJ2-2; DNA: TGTGCCAGCAGTCTGATGTGGGGAGGGACCGGGGAGCTGTTTTTT; CDR3: CASSLMWGGTGELFF
D: .; size: many; V: TRBV3-1; J: TRBJ2-2; DNA: TGTGCCAGCAGCCGAAAGGGGGCCGGGGAGCTGTTTTTT; CDR3: CASSRKGAGELFF
D: TRBD2; size: .; V: TRBV28; J: TRBJ2-5; DNA: TGTGCCAGCAGTGCCTCCCAGGGACTACAAGAGACCCAGTACTTC; CDR3: CASSASQGLQETQYF
D: TRBD1; size: many; V: TRBV6-1; J: TRBJ2-7; DNA: TGTGCCAGCAGTCCGGGACAGGGAGCGCAGTACTTC; CDR3: CASSPGQGAQYF
D: TRBD2; size: many; V: TRBV28; J: TRBJ2-7; DNA: TGTGCCAGCAGTTCACGACTAGCGGGATGGATGTGGCAGTACTTC; CDR3: CASSSRLAGWMWQYF
D: .; size: many; V: TRBV20-1; J: TRBJ1-6; DNA: TGCAGTGCTAGAGATAATGAGGCAGGACGTTCACCCCTCCACTTT; CDR3: CSARDNEAGRSPLHF
D: .; size: many; V: TRBV7-2; J: TRBJ2-3; DNA: TGTGCCAGCAGCTTAGATGCGGGCGGCACAGATACGCAGTATTTT; CDR3: CASSLDAGGTDTQYF
D: .; size: few; V: TRBV10-3; J: TRBJ2-1; DNA: TGTGCCATCACTACCGCGGACACCAATGAGCAGTTCTTC; CDR3: CAITTADTNEQFF
D: .; size: many; V: TRBV2; J: TRBJ2-3; DNA: TGTGCCAGCGGAGCTGAGCGGAGCGTCACAGATACGCAGTATTTT; CDR3: CASGAERSVTDTQYF
D: .; size: many; V: TRBV12-3/TRBV12-4; J: TRBJ2-3; DNA: TGTGCCAGCAGCTCTACCACAGATACGCAGTATTTT; CDR3: CASSSTTDTQYF
D: TRBD1; size: .; V: TRBV19; J: TRBJ2-7; DNA: TGTGCCAGTAGTATCGGGACAGGGGGCGACGAGCAGTACTTC; CDR3: CASSIGTGGDEQYF
D: .; size: many; V: TRBV12-3/TRBV12-4; J: TRBJ2-7; DNA: TGTGCCAGCAGTCTTCTTCGGGTAAGGGGCTACGAGCAGTACTTC; CDR3: CASSLLRVRGYEQYF
D: TRBD1; size: .; V: TRBV7-9; J: TRBJ1-5; DNA: TGTGCCAGCAGCTCAAGCCGGGGACAGCTGGGAATTCAGCCCCAGCATTTT; CDR3: CASSSSRGQLGIQPQHF
D: .; size: many; V: TRBV20-1; J: TRBJ2-3; DNA: TGCAGTGTTTATGCTTCTAGCACAGATACGCAGTATTTT; CDR3: CSVYASSTDTQYF
D: .; size: .; V: TRBV5-1; J: TRBJ2-2; DNA: TGCGCCAGCAGCTTGGTTCGGGATAACACCGGGGAGCTGTTTTTT; CDR3: CASSLVRDNTGELFF
D: .; size: .; V: TRBV10-3; J: TRBJ1-5; DNA: TGTGCCATCTCTGGAAGTAATCAGCCCCAGCATTTT; CDR3: CAISGSNQPQHF
D: TRBD2; size: many; V: TRBV20-1; J: TRBJ2-3; DNA: TGCAGTGCTAGGGTTTCTAGCGGGAGGGAGACCTGGGATACGCAGTATTTT; CDR3: CSARVSSGRETWDTQYF
D: .; size: few; V: TRBV12-3/TRBV12-4; J: TRBJ2-1; DNA: TGTGCCAGCAGTTTAGAGGCAGAAACCTACAATGAGCAGTTCTTC; CDR3: CASSLEAETYNEQFF
D: .; size: many; V: TRBV5-1; J: TRBJ1-1; DNA: TGCGCCAGCAGCTTGGAGGTTCGACAGGTCACTGAAGCTTTCTTT; CDR3: CASSLEVRQVTEAFF
D: TRBD2; size: many; V: TRBV9; J: TRBJ2-3; DNA: TGTGCCAGCAGCCCTTGGGGCCCTAGCGGAACAGATACGCAGTATTTT; CDR3: CASSPWGPSGTDTQYF
D: TRBD1; size: .; V: TRBV4-1; J: TRBJ2-5; DNA: TGCGCCAGCAGCCGATCAGGGGGCGGGGAAGTTGGGGGTACCCAAGAGACCCAGTACTTC; CDR3: CASSRSGGGEVGGTQETQYF
D: .; size: .; V: TRBV15; J: TRBJ2-7; DNA: TGTGCCACCAGCAGGGACACCTCCTACGAGCAGTACTTC; CDR3: CATSRDTSYEQYF
D: TRBD1; size: many; V: TRBV12-3/TRBV12-4; J: TRBJ1-1; DNA: TGTGCCAGCAGTTTTCAGGGGGGCGTGAACACTGAAGCTTTCTTT; CDR3: CASSFQGGVNTEAFF
D: TRBD2; size: many; V: TRBV20-1; J: TRBJ2-1; DNA: TGCAGTGCTCCGGGACTAGCCTACAATGAGCAGTTCTTC; CDR3: CSAPGLAYNEQFF
D: TRBD1; size: many; V: TRBV5-1; J: TRBJ2-1; DNA: TGCGCCAGCAGCTTGGCAGGGGGCCAAAACAATGAGCAGTTCTTC; CDR3: CASSLAGGQNNEQFF
D: .; size: many; V: TRBV28; J: TRBJ1-5; DNA: TGTGCCAGCAGCCTACTTCGGACAGACGGTCAGCCCCAGCATTTT; CDR3: CASSLLRTDGQPQHF
D: .; size: many; V: TRBV20-1; J: TRBJ1-1; DNA: TGCAGTGCTAGAGTTACATTGAACACTGAAGCTTTCTTT; CDR3: CSARVTLNTEAFF
D: TRBD2; size: few; V: TRBV20-1; J: TRBJ2-3; DNA: TGCAGTGCTAGAGACCCGAGGGCTAGCGGGAGGGCAAGTGGTACGCAGTATTTT; CDR3: CSARDPRASGRASGTQYF